The 28 T cell receptor beta chains presented below share a single source sample, sequenced in a study of shared clonotypes between healthy human individuals. The protocol was immunoSEQ multiplex PCR, while the TCRdb copy is restricted to in-frame clones and leaves out a portion. The sample includes approximately 980,000 clones, around three quarters of them seen just once. The sequencing sample was made of memory CD4+ T cells sorted from blood. Subset here: CD45RA-negative fraction. These receptor sequences come from a man younger than 35 in good health.

The CDR3 here is CASSPGRAAGNYEQYF. DNA of the CDR3: TGTGCCAGCAGCCCGGGGCGTGCTGCTGGGAACTACGAGCAGTACTTC. The chain links TRBV5-4 to TRBJ2-7; D may match TRBD1 or TRBD2 (5 bases each). Trimming cost V 4 bases and J 3 bases, with 20 bases left between them. Germline V gene sequence: CDR1 SGHNT, CDR2 YYREEE (reference sequence). This CDR3 spans 16 amino acids. The full variable domain, rest sourced from reference TRBV5-4 and TRBJ2-7, is ETGVTQSPTHLIKTRGQQVTLRCSSQSGHNTVSWYQQALGQGPQFIFQYYREEENGRGNFPPRFSGLQFPNYSSELNVNALELDDSALYLCASSPGRAAGNYEQYFGPGTRLTVT.

Concerning this clone itself: The sample has other DNA sequences that encode this CDR3 too. This chain connects TRBV2 to TRBJ1-1; D uncertain. CDR1 is SNHLY, CDR2 FYNNEI, per germline. CDR3 length equals 10 residues. V was cut by 8 bases and J by 3 bases, with 4 bases left in between. Here the CDR3 DNA reads TGTGCCAGCTCGTACACTGAAGCTTTCTTT. Its protein is CASSYTEAFF.

This clone was found many times. The chain couples TRBV7-6 to TRBJ1-1; D not certain. Deletions cut 5 bases from V and 4 bases from J, with 11 bases between. Germline V gene sequence: CDR1 SGHVS, CDR2 FNYEAQ. This CDR3 is built from 13 residues. The CDR3 loop reads CASSQGRLTEAFF. DNA for the CDR3: TGTGCCAGCAGCCAAGGACGGCTCACTGAAGCTTTCTTT.

This clone has just one count. The chain carries TRBV30 and TRBJ2-2; D is possibly TRBD2 (6 bases). This CDR3 has 14 residues. Germline CDR1 and CDR2: GTSNPN and SVGIG (reference sequence). Trimming left V 4 bases short and J 1 base short, with 10 bases between. The CDR3 reads CAWTRGGNTGELFF. Written as DNA, the CDR3 is TGTGCCTGGACTAGGGGAGGGAACACCGGGGAGCTGTTTTTT.

The chain combines TRBV18 with TRBJ1-6, with D unclear. The CDR3 sequence is 15 residues long. Germline-derived CDR1 and CDR2 are KGHSH and LQKENI. Trimming left V 2 bases short and J 7 bases short, with 12 bases between. CDR3 DNA sequence: TGTGCCAGCTCACCATTCGCGGCCCTCAATTCACCCCTCCACTTT. Translation gives CASSPFAALNSPLHF.

This clone was seen only a few times. The chain uses TRBV2 and TRBJ2-5; no clear D. The V and J ends lost 7 bases and 1 base respectively, with 10 bases between them. This CDR3 comprises 13 residues. Germline CDR1 and CDR2: SNHLY and FYNNEI. The CDR3 reads CASNWNSQETQYF. For the CDR3, the DNA is TGTGCCAGCAATTGGAACAGCCAAGAGACCCAGTACTTC.

The rearrangement uses TRBV16 and TRBJ1-2; D gene uncertain. The CDR3 has 14 amino acids. Germline V lookup: CDR1 KGHSY, CDR2 FQNENV. V was clipped by 2 bases and J by 7 bases, with 14 bases between them. For the CDR3, the DNA is TGTGCCAGCAGCCAAAGTTCCGGGCCCCGTGGCTACACCTTC. The encoded protein is CASSQSSGPRGYTF.

In its sample, this clone was seen many times. The same CDR3 also results from other DNA sequences found in this sample. The rearrangement links TRBV10-3 to TRBJ1-5; D is unclear. Trimming stripped 3 bases from V and 5 bases from J, with 8 bases between. Per germline, CDR1 ENHRY and CDR2 SYGVKD. The CDR3 has 13 residues. The CDR3 sequence is CAISDEGDQPQHF. The CDR3 DNA reads TGTGCCATCAGTGACGAGGGAGATCAGCCCCAGCATTTT.

This chain connects TRBV6-5 to TRBJ2-1, with D possibly matching TRBD2 (6 bases). Trimming took 2 bases from V and 9 from J, leaving 20 bases between them. The CDR3 length is 16 residues. Germline-derived CDR1 and CDR2 are MNHEY and SVGAGI. CDR3 nucleotides: TGTGCCAGCAGTTACGGTTTAGCGGTACACCAGGGTGAGCAGTTCTTC. Residues: CASSYGLAVHQGEQFF.

J is TRBJ1-5 and V is TRBV7-2, with D tentatively TRBD1 (6 bases). V was pared by 2 bases and J by 5 bases, with 19 bases between. CDR3 size: 17 residues. Germline lookup yields CDR1 SGHTA and CDR2 FQGNSA. The CDR3 DNA sequence: TGTGCCAGCAGCTTAAAGAGGGTCCGGGGGGCTCATCAGCCCCAGCATTTT. Residues: CASSLKRVRGAHQPQHF.

The chain combines TRBV11-3 with TRBJ1-1, with TRBD1 matching 7 bases. The germline V gene has CDR1 SGHNT and CDR2 YENEEA. The CDR3 runs to 16 residues. With 1 base clipped from V and 0 bases from J, the junction kept 5 bases outside the gene matches. The CDR3 protein is CASSLGTGGLNTEAFF. The CDR3 region has the DNA TGTGCCAGCAGCTTAGGGACAGGAGGCTTGAACACTGAAGCTTTCTTT. Supplemented by reference TRBV11-3 and TRBJ1-1, the full variable domain reads EAGVVQSPRYKIIEKKQPVAFWCNPISGHNTLYWYLQNLGQGPELLIRYENEEAVDDSQLPKDRFSAERLKGVDSTLKIQPAELGDSAVYLCASSLGTGGLNTEAFFGQGTRLTVV.

CDR3 loop: CASSVLGQGAGGYTF. CDR3 in DNA: TGTGCCAGCAGCGTATTGGGACAGGGGGCTGGTGGCTACACCTTC. The chain has TRBV9 and TRBJ1-2, with 12 nucleotides matching TRBD1. After removal of 1 base from V and 7 bases from J, the junction contained 5 bases not matched to a gene. The CDR3 sequence is 15 residues long. Germline CDR1 and CDR2: SGDLS and YYNGEE.

The chain joins TRBV5-1 to TRBJ2-2; weak D call: TRBD1 (6 bases). Germline V gives CDR1 SGHRS, CDR2 YFSETQ. This CDR3 is 15 amino acids long. Trimming removed 0 bases at V and 2 bases at J, with 8 bases between. This CDR3 is CASSLAGHNTGELFF. CDR3 nucleotides: TGCGCCAGCAGCTTGGCGGGACACAACACCGGGGAGCTGTTTTTT.

The chain carries TRBV6-5 and TRBJ1-1; no clear D. V was trimmed by 0 bases and J by 3 bases, leaving 5 bases between them. The CDR3 has 13 amino acids. CDR1 and CDR2 from the germline V gene are MNHEY and SVGAGI. CDR3 protein: CASSYSPYTEAFF. The CDR3 DNA sequence: TGTGCCAGCAGTTACTCCCCTTACACTGAAGCTTTCTTT.

The V and J genes are TRBV30 and TRBJ2-5, with a possible D match to TRBD2 (5 bases). The DNA matches TRBJ2-7 better at its end, which makes the J call doubtful. The CDR3 runs 13 residues. Germline lookup yields CDR1 GTSNPN and CDR2 SVGIG (reference sequence). This CDR3 is CAWRGSGVSEQYF. The DNA for the CDR3 is TGTGCCTGGAGGGGCTCCGGGGTTTCCGAGCAGTACTTC.

This chain uses TRBV10-3 with TRBJ2-3; tentatively, D is TRBD1 or TRBD2 (6 bases each). The length of the CDR3 is 16 residues. The germline CDR1 and CDR2 sequences are ENHRY and SYGVKD. V dropped 4 bases and J dropped 6 bases, with 20 bases sitting between them. CDR3 sequence: CAISVGSAGGWDTQYF. The CDR3 nucleotides read TGTGCCATCAGTGTTGGGAGTGCCGGGGGCTGGGATACGCAGTATTTT.

The chain couples TRBV18 to TRBJ1-1, with D possibly matching TRBD1 (6 bases). V lost 6 bases to trimming and J lost 4 bases, with 12 bases between them. The CDR3 contains 13 residues. In germline, CDR1 is KGHSH, CDR2 LQKENI. The DNA of the CDR3 is TGTGCCAGCTCCCGGGCAGGGGCCACTGAAGCTTTCTTT. It specifies CASSRAGATEAFF.

The chain has TRBV30 and TRBJ2-3; unclear D gene. Trimming pared 0 bases from V and 1 base from J, leaving 11 bases between. The CDR3 is 15 residues long. Per germline, CDR1 GTSNPN and CDR2 SVGIG (reference sequence). CDR3 region: CAWSVPLAGTDTQYF. CDR3 sequence (DNA): TGTGCCTGGAGTGTACCCCTCGCTGGCACAGATACGCAGTATTTT.

This chain joins TRBV18 and TRBJ2-5, with TRBD1 as a possible D gene (6 bases). V lost 4 bases and J 2 bases, leaving 8 bases between the germline ends. The germline V gene has CDR1 KGHSH and CDR2 LQKENI. CDR3 size: 13 residues. The CDR3 loop reads CASSRGTQETQYF. CDR3 in DNA: TGTGCCAGCTCACGAGGGACACAAGAGACCCAGTACTTC. The entire variable domain, with the rest obtained from reference TRBV18 and TRBJ2-5, is as follows: NAGVMQNPRHLVRRRGQEARLRCSPMKGHSHVYWYRQLPEEGLKFMVYLQKENIIDESGMPKERFSAEFPKEGPSILRIQQVVRGDSAAYFCASSRGTQETQYFGPGTRLLVL.

This chain uses TRBV28 with TRBJ2-2; D gene unclear. Trimming cost V 1 base and J 6 bases, with 3 bases left between them. CDR1 and CDR2 (germline): MDHEN, SYDVKM. The CDR3 covers 12 residues. The CDR3 loop is CASSLLPGELFF. CDR3 nucleotides: TGTGCCAGCAGTTTATTGCCCGGGGAGCTGTTTTTT.

The genes are TRBV29-1 and TRBJ1-1; D not certain. The CDR3 is 12 amino acids. V gave up 7 bases and J gave up 7 bases, with 16 bases separating them. Germline V lookup: CDR1 SQVTM, CDR2 ANQGSEA. This chain's CDR3 is CSGYSAAIEAFF. CDR3 coding DNA: TGCAGCGGGTACAGCGCTGCCATTGAAGCTTTCTTT.

The V call is TRBV11-2, the J call TRBJ1-5; unclear D gene. In germline, CDR1 is SGHAT, CDR2 FQNNGV. Trimming removed 0 bases from V and 6 bases from J, with 6 bases in between. The CDR3 loop spans 13 amino acids. The CDR3 nucleotides read TGTGCCAGCAGCTTAGATTGGGGTCAGCCCCAGCATTTT. Its protein is CASSLDWGQPQHF.

The V and J genes are TRBV19 and TRBJ1-4, with D tentatively TRBD1 (5 bases). Trimming stripped 6 bases from V and 7 bases from J, with 21 bases between. Germline CDR1 is LNHDA and CDR2 is SQIVND (reference sequence). The CDR3 totals 16 residues. Written as DNA, the CDR3 is TGTGCCAGTAGCCCCCCAAATCCGGACATGAGTGAAAAACTGTTTTTT. It encodes CASSPPNPDMSEKLFF.

The rearrangement links TRBV11-2 to TRBJ1-3; D gene unclear. The CDR3 totals 12 residues. Germline V CDR1 and CDR2: SGHAT, FQNNGV. The V end lost 1 base, the J end lost 7 bases, and 5 bases lay between the germline ends. In nucleotides, the CDR3 is TGTGCCAGCAGCTTAGCCCGGAACACCATATATTTT. As protein: CASSLARNTIYF.

The CDR3 sequence: CASSREDRGHGYTF. The DNA for the CDR3 is TGTGCCAGCTCGCGAGAGGACAGGGGGCATGGCTACACCTTC. The genes are TRBV18 and TRBJ1-2, with 11 bases aligning to TRBD1. Germline V gives CDR1 KGHSH, CDR2 LQKENI. With V trimmed by 6 bases and J by 6 bases, 6 bases remained unmatched. The CDR3 totals 14 residues.

This clone was observed a few times. This rearrangement joins TRBV5-1 to TRBJ2-2; 8 nucleotides align to TRBD1. Germline CDR1 SGHRS, CDR2 YFSETQ. The J segment lost 5 bases and the V segment lost 4 bases, leaving 7 bases of the junction unmatched. The CDR3 loop spans 15 amino acids. CDR3 nucleotide sequence: TGCGCCAGCAGCGAGGACAGGGTAGGAACCGGGGAGCTGTTTTTT. Its protein product is CASSEDRVGTGELFF.

The gene calls are TRBV18 and TRBJ2-3; unclear D gene. This CDR3 contains 13 residues. CDR1 and CDR2 (germline): KGHSH, LQKENI. Trimming took 2 bases from V and 6 from J, leaving 9 bases between them. The CDR3 DNA reads TGTGCCAGCTCACCAGGGATTTCGGATACGCAGTATTTT. Protein sequence: CASSPGISDTQYF.

The J gene is TRBJ2-7, the V gene TRBV6-1, with TRBD2 matching over 8 bases. CDR3 length: 15 amino acids. After removal of 4 bases from V and 1 base from J, the junction contained 6 bases not matched to a gene. Germline-derived CDR1 and CDR2 are MNHNS and SASEGT. The CDR3 is CASSGRSGASYEQYF. The CDR3 nucleotides are TGTGCCAGCAGTGGTCGTAGCGGGGCGTCCTACGAGCAGTACTTC.